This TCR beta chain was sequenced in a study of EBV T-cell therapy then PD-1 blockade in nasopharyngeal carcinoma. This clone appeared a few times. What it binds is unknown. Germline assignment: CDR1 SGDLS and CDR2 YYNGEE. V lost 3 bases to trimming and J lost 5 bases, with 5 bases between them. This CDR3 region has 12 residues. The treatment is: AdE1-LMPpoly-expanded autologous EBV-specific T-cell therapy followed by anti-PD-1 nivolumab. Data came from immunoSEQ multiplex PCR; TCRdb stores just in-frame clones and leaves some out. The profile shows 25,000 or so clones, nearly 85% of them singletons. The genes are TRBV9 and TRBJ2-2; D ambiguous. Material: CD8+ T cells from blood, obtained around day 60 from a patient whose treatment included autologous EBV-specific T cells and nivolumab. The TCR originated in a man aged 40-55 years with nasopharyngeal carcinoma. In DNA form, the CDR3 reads TGTGCCAGCAGCGGCTTAACCGGGGAGCTGTTTTTT. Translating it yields CASSGLTGELFF.